The rows below give T cell receptor beta chains drawn from one sample of a study of T cells after yellow fever vaccination. TCRdb re-called the 5' RACE reads through MiXCR, storing one row per CDR3 protein. The sample lists roughly 50,000 distinct CDR3 sequences, roughly 7.4% occurring once. The input for sequencing was CD8+ T cells sorted from PBMCs, taken about 2 weeks after the first yellow fever vaccination. The receptors derive from a man aged 18 to 29 who received the YFV17D yellow fever vaccine. Both conserved end residues are part of each CDR3. D genes are given only for firm matches. The listing skips clone size in some rows; elsewhere it reads once, few, many or a size class.

>TRBJ2-3|many|-|TRBV4-3
TGCGCCAGCAGCCAAGGGGGGAAAGCAGATACGCAGTATTTT
CASSQGGKADTQYF
>TRBJ2-1|few|-|TRBV4-3
TGCGCCAGCAGCCAAGGCAGAAACGCATACAATGAGCAGTTCTTC
CASSQGRNAYNEQFF
>TRBJ2-7|many|-|TRBV20-1
TGCAGTGCTCCCCTGGAGGGGGGGATGTACGAGCAGTACTTC
CSAPLEGGMYEQYF
>TRBJ2-4|many|-|TRBV19
TGTGCCAGTAGGCCGGGACTAGCCAAAAACATTCAGTACTTC
CASRPGLAKNIQYF
>TRBJ2-3|many|-|TRBV6-5
TGTGCCAGCAGTTACTCGACCACAGGCCTCACAGATACGCAGTATTTT
CASSYSTTGLTDTQYF
>TRBJ1-2|many|-|TRBV28
TGTGCCAGCGAAAACCGCACCTTC
CASENRTF
>TRBJ2-1|many|TRBD2|TRBV12-5
TGTGCTAGTGGTTTGGTAGGATCGGGGGGGGGCCATGAGCAGTTCTTC
CASGLVGSGGGHEQFF
>TRBJ1-6|many|TRBD1|TRBV4-3
TGCGCCAGCAGCCAAGAAGACAGGGATAATTCACCCCTCCACTTT
CASSQEDRDNSPLHF
>TRBJ1-5|many|-|TRBV4-1
TGCGCCAGCAGCCAAGATGGGCTGGCCCAGCATTTT
CASSQDGLAQHF
>TRBJ2-7|many|TRBD1|TRBV12-3/TRBV12-4
TGTGCCAGCAGTACCCCGGGACAGGGGTTTCACGAGCAGTACTTC
CASSTPGQGFHEQYF
>TRBJ2-3|-|-|TRBV4-3
TGCGCCAGCAGCCAAGATAACCCTTGGACTTCCCCCACAGATACGCAGTATTTT
CASSQDNPWTSPTDTQYF
>TRBJ2-2|-|-|TRBV5-4
TGTGCCAGCAGCTTGAGGGGGAACTCCGGGGAGCTGTTTTTT
CASSLRGNSGELFF
>TRBJ1-1|-|-|TRBV9
TGTGCCAGCAGCAGACTCCCGGGACCTCTTCTGAACACTGAAGCTTTCTTT
CASSRLPGPLLNTEAFF
>TRBJ2-3|many|-|TRBV30
TGTGCCTGGAGTGCTCGACACCAAAACACAGATACGCAGTATTTT
CAWSARHQNTDTQYF
>TRBJ1-3|many|-|TRBV12-3/TRBV12-4
TGTGCCAGCAGTTTCCCCCCGCCCGTGAGGGTTGTGGATTTT
CASSFPPPVRVVDF
>TRBJ2-1|many|TRBD1|TRBV27
TGTGCCAGCAGTTTCGTGGGTGTGGGACAGGGTGACGGCTCCTACAATGAGCAGTTCTTC
CASSFVGVGQGDGSYNEQFF
>TRBJ2-1|-|TRBD2|TRBV28
TGTGCCAGCAGTTTAGGGCTAGCGGGCAATGAGCAGTTCTTC
CASSLGLAGNEQFF
>TRBJ1-2|few|-|TRBV2
TGTGCCAGCAGTGAGAGGGTCGTAGCTAACTATGGCTACACCTTC
CASSERVVANYGYTF
>TRBJ2-5|many|-|TRBV9
TGTGCCAGCAGCGTAGGGAAGCGAGAGACCCAGTACTTC
CASSVGKRETQYF
>TRBJ2-7|many|-|TRBV6-5
TGTGCCAGCAGTTACTCAGGAGTGGCGGGGCCCGACTACGAGCAGTACTTC
CASSYSGVAGPDYEQYF
>TRBJ2-1|many|TRBD2|TRBV7-7
TGTGCTAGCAGTAGACTAGCGGGGGCCGGTGAGCAGTTCTTC
CASSRLAGAGEQFF
>TRBJ2-7|many|TRBD1|TRBV9
TGTGCCAGCAGCGAAGACAGGGGGAACTACGAGCAGTACTTC
CASSEDRGNYEQYF
>TRBJ2-7|many|-|TRBV7-9
TGTGCCAGCAGCTTGTACTCCAGGGGTTCCTACGAGCAGTACTTC
CASSLYSRGSYEQYF
>TRBJ2-7|many|-|TRBV29-1
TGCAGCGTTGAGGACAGAGCCTACGAGCAGTACTTC
CSVEDRAYEQYF
>TRBJ1-1|many|TRBD1|TRBV5-1
TGCGCCAGCAGCTCGTTGGAGGCAGGGGGCATCACTGAAGCTTTCTTT
CASSSLEAGGITEAFF
>TRBJ2-3|many|TRBD2|TRBV7-6
TGTGCCAGCAGCCCCCACGTTACAGGCGGGGGGGCAACAGATACGCAGTATTTT
CASSPHVTGGGATDTQYF
>TRBJ2-3|many|TRBD2|TRBV30
TGTGCCCTCGAGACTAGCGGGTGGACAGATACGCAGTATTTT
CALETSGWTDTQYF
>TRBJ2-5|many|-|TRBV11-2
TGTGCCAGCAGCTTAGGGATTCAAGAGACCCAGTACTTC
CASSLGIQETQYF
>TRBJ2-7|many|-|TRBV7-9
TGTGCCAGCAGCCAACCCCTCACGGTAGCCTACGAGCAGTACTTC
CASSQPLTVAYEQYF
>TRBJ1-6|many|-|TRBV5-1
TGCGCCAGCAGCCTAGGGGGTTCACCCCTCCACTTT
CASSLGGSPLHF
>TRBJ2-1|few|-|TRBV20-1
TGCAGTGCTAGAGAGCAGGGGCGCCCCTACAATGAGCAGTTCTTC
CSAREQGRPYNEQFF
>TRBJ1-4|many|-|TRBV7-8
TGTGCCAGCAGCCCCGGGCCTGCCACGAATGAAAAACTGTTTTTT
CASSPGPATNEKLFF
>TRBJ2-2|many|TRBD2|TRBV6-5
TGTGCCAGCAGTTACTCTTGGGGGGGCACCGGGGAGCTGTTTTTT
CASSYSWGGTGELFF
>TRBJ2-2|many|-|TRBV4-3
TGCGCCAGCAGCCAAGAAGGGGTGGGGACCGGGGAGCTGTTTTTT
CASSQEGVGTGELFF
>TRBJ2-5|few|TRBD1|TRBV11-2
TGTGCCAGCAGCTTAGGAGACAGGGCCCAAGAGACCCAGTACTTC
CASSLGDRAQETQYF
>TRBJ1-2|many|-|TRBV6-5
TGTGCCAGCAGTTCTCTGGACAGTAACTATGGCTACACCTTC
CASSSLDSNYGYTF
>TRBJ1-1|many|-|TRBV29-1
TGCAGCGCGGAAGACGGGATGAACACTGAAGCTTTCTTT
CSAEDGMNTEAFF
>TRBJ2-1|many|-|TRBV7-3
TGTGCCAGCAGCTTAGGCGGACTAAAGAGCAATGAGCAGTTCTTC
CASSLGGLKSNEQFF
>TRBJ2-2|few|TRBD2|TRBV20-1
TGCAGTGCTAGAGGGCTCTCCTACACCTTTAGCGGGGCGAACACCGGGGAGCTGTTTTTT
CSARGLSYTFSGANTGELFF
>TRBJ2-3|many|-|TRBV12-3/TRBV12-4
TGTGCCAGCAGTTTATCGGGGGGCATCACAGATACGCAGTATTTT
CASSLSGGITDTQYF
>TRBJ2-3|many|-|TRBV9
TGTGCCAGCAGCGTAGGTCAGGCTAGCACAGATACGCAGTATTTT
CASSVGQASTDTQYF
>TRBJ2-3|once|-|TRBV9
TGTGCCAGCAGCGCCTTTGCGGGGCAGGTAGATACGCAGTATTTT
CASSAFAGQVDTQYF
>TRBJ2-1|many|TRBD2|TRBV4-1
TGCGCCAGCAGCCCTGGACTAGCGTCCTACAATGAGCAGTTCTTC
CASSPGLASYNEQFF
>TRBJ1-5|-|TRBD1|TRBV12-3/TRBV12-4
TGTGCCAGCAGTCCGGGACAGGGAAGTGGTCAGCCCCAGCATTTT
CASSPGQGSGQPQHF
>TRBJ2-1|many|TRBD2|TRBV4-2
TGTGCCAGCAGCGAAGGGACTAGCGGGGGCAATGAGCAGTTCTTC
CASSEGTSGGNEQFF
>TRBJ1-1|many|-|TRBV12-3/TRBV12-4
TGTGCCAGCAGTTTTGGGGGTGGTAACACTGAAGCTTTCTTT
CASSFGGGNTEAFF
>TRBJ1-6|many|-|TRBV9
TGTGCCAGCACTATTACAGGGTCTACACCCCTCCACTTT
CASTITGSTPLHF
>TRBJ1-1|many|TRBD1|TRBV7-3
TGTGCCAGCAGCGCCCAACAGGGGGAGAACACTGAAGCTTTCTTT
CASSAQQGENTEAFF
>TRBJ1-1|many|-|TRBV29-1
TGCAGCGTACTTACCGGGACTGAAGCTTTCTTT
CSVLTGTEAFF
>TRBJ2-1|many|-|TRBV6-6
TGTGCCAGCACCCATCAGGGGGGAAGGGAGCAGTTCTTC
CASTHQGGREQFF
>TRBJ2-3|many|TRBD1|TRBV7-9
TGTGCCAGCAGCGGAAGACAGGGACGGGGTTGGAATACGCAGTATTTT
CASSGRQGRGWNTQYF
>TRBJ1-2|-|TRBD1|TRBV6-5
TGTGCCAGCAGCCCCCTGATACCACAGGACAGGAGGGGCTATGGCTACACCTTC
CASSPLIPQDRRGYGYTF
>TRBJ2-5|many|-|TRBV6-1
TGTGCCAGCAGTGAAGCTTTAGAGACCCAGTACTTC
CASSEALETQYF
>TRBJ1-1|many|TRBD1|TRBV9
TGTGCCAGCACACCAAGGGACAGGCTGAACACTGAAGCTTTCTTT
CASTPRDRLNTEAFF
>TRBJ1-5|many|-|TRBV7-6
TGTGCCAGCAGCTTAACGAATCAGCCCCAGCATTTT
CASSLTNQPQHF
>TRBJ2-7|many|TRBD2|TRBV28
TGTGCCACCCTAGCGGGGGGCAGCTACGAGCAGTACTTC
CATLAGGSYEQYF
>TRBJ1-4|few|-|TRBV9
TGTGCCAGCAAGGAGGACAGTGATGAAAAACTGTTTTTT
CASKEDSDEKLFF
>TRBJ1-2|many|-|TRBV6-6
TGTGCCAGCCGTGAGGTGAACGGCTACACCTTC
CASREVNGYTF